The following is a T cell receptor beta chain sequence with its context. This receptor's antigen is unknown. Base qualities are missing; no much larger clone stands one base away. The sample holds other DNA sequences that translate to the same CDR3. After removal of 5 bases from V and 6 bases from J, the junction retains 8 bases not matched to a gene. The CDR3, from cysteine to phenylalanine, totals 16 residues. CDR3 DNA only is kept here, 48 bases in frame from base 1. Sequences MNHEY (CDR1) and SMNVEV (CDR2) are obtained from the germline V gene (reference sequence). Library construction relied on the immunoSEQ multiplex PCR assay. For the multiplex PCR, a mixture combining 60 forward primers for TCR Vbeta segments and 13 reverse primers for TCR Jbeta segments was used. The CDR3 region of rearranged TCR beta genes was amplified from genomic DNA with a multiplex PCR assay. Amplified TCR beta libraries were sequenced as 87-base-pair reads on the Illumina HiSeq System. Per the original workflow: A later analysis tallied 75 million to 95 million unique TCR beta chains across the 550 to 850 repertoires, and roughly 11 million of those chains were shared by two or more donors. Raw reads were error-corrected and collapsed into unique sequences by a nearest-neighbor algorithm in which closely related sequences were merged to remove PCR and sequencing errors. CDR3 sequences were aligned to IMGT reference sequences to assign V, D and J gene segments. For a sequence to be retained, a match of at least six nucleotides to both a V gene segment and a J gene segment was required. Rearrangements were called productive when the CDR3 lacked stop codons and stayed in frame with V and J; all others were non-productive. Following IMGT convention, CDR3 was defined as the stretch from the second conserved V-encoded cysteine to the conserved J-encoded phenylalanine. The earlier analysis of about 610 of the donors excluded sequences that lacked an unambiguous match to a single V gene segment. An earlier analysis of under 750 of the donors called V segments functional above 56.7% productive rearrangements and segregating when the between-donor standard deviation exceeded 5%. A statistical classification framework was developed to diagnose cytomegalovirus status using the catalog of TCR beta chain sequences. In a later analysis, V and J genes were assigned by comparing TCR nucleotide sequences against IMGT/GENE-DB human TR gene sequences. In a later analysis, CDR3 sequences and most-parsimonious VDJ recombination scenarios were assigned using the TCRdist pipeline. In a later analysis, each TCR beta chain was defined by its CDR3 amino acid sequence together with its V-gene family, and reads without a unique V-gene family were excluded. In a later analysis, nearly 600 highly shared, low-generation-probability nucleotide sequences were removed to address suspected cross-contamination and a sequencing artifact. For each public chain, a later analysis derived a clonal expansion index from normalized ranks of inferred template counts within each repertoire. Generation probabilities in a later analysis came from a VDJ recombination model fitted to out-of-frame rearrangements, and those results were checked against IGoR. In a later analysis, hypergeometric tests were used to score TCR-TCR, TCR-HLA and TCR-CMV co-occurrence, with a repertoire-size bias correction applied to TCR pairs. In a later analysis, false discovery rates were estimated by permuting HLA or CMV assignments 20 times. In a later analysis, co-occurring TCRs were grouped with DBSCAN, and TCRdist sequence similarity was added when clustering was performed within HLA-allele-positive subsets. Co-occurrence clustering excluded repertoires with fewer than 30,000 or more than 120,000 public chains, plus five with anomalous nucleotide sharing. Here the immuneACCESS table is served through TCRdb, limited to in-frame sequences with V and J called. Missing clones are a known gap in these copies; in checked studies unresolved V genes cover under half, and the rest lacks a known reason. V and J calls and clone size are copied from that table; D and trimming were computed from the DNA. This sample lists 90,000 or so clones; about 77% were detected once. Clones ranked in the top ten supply roughly 4.2% of the sample.

The cohort was made up of 666 healthy bone marrow donors. At the time of sampling, every cohort member was nominally healthy, though immune exposures that went unrecorded were likely present. The donor was CMV seronegative and was included in the group of hundreds of seronegative cohort members. A peripheral blood sample was provided by each donor, and peripheral blood mononuclear cells were used for TCR beta sequencing. Genomic DNA extraction from the blood cell samples was performed with the Qiagen DNeasy Blood Extraction Kit. The sample belongs to a study of cytomegalovirus exposure and HLA in healthy donors (dated by TCRdb to about 2017). Background on the whole study: An earlier analysis of about 560 of the donors reported roughly 300 Gb of sequence data and 90 million to 120 million unique TCR beta sequences obtained from 180 million or so T cells. To decide whether each TCR beta V gene segment behaved as functional or pseudogenic, an earlier analysis of 587 of the donors relied on high-throughput TCR beta sequencing. Using immunosequencing, the study profiled T cell repertoires from around 680 subjects and related those repertoires to cytomegalovirus serostatus. Donor age, sex, ethnicity and CMV serostatus were compiled together with the repertoire data. Along with the approximately 600-subject first cohort, a separate validation cohort of around 110 different subjects was used. To predict cytomegalovirus infection status, the study brought together high-throughput TCR immunosequencing, statistical association of individual TCRs with disease status, and machine learning. Genome-wide SNP genotypes for about 65% of the 666 donors were used in a later genetic analysis, which treated that subset as a discovery cohort. Roughly 300 gigabases of sequencing data and approximately 91 million unique TCR sequences made up an early release that covered approximately 650 HLA-typed donors. All discovery cohort repertoires had been generated on a single sequencing platform. Typing coverage varied by locus: roughly 629-630 donors for A, B, C, DRB1 and DQB1; approximately 500 for DQA1; more than 600 for DPA1; around 490 for DPB1. Among about 400 genotyped donors of the cohort, an average of around 250,000 unique TCR beta nucleotide sequences was sequenced per donor, of which 15% to 20% were non-productive. Both class I and class II loci were covered by HLA typing, at four-digit resolution. Of the 350 to 400 genotyped donors, approximately 83% fell in the genetic ancestry cluster associated with self-reported Caucasian donors. A few DR-DQ haplotypes were treated as single units for association and clustering because of strong linkage in the cohort. A later analysis re-analyzed previously published TCR beta repertoires from 650 to 800 donors and added high-resolution HLA genotyping to study TCR occurrence patterns. Rather than drawing on any new phenotypic data, the later analysis identified candidate immune exposures from TCR beta sequences and the way those sequences occurred across donors. The study aimed to test whether signatures of past pathogen exposure could be identified by cataloging public T cell receptors. Study-level results and caveats: A later analysis found that TCR association rates varied across HLA loci, with DRB1 alleles showing the most associated TCRs and HLA-C alleles the fewest. The earlier analysis of 587 of the donors excluded seventeen rarely observed V segments, including chromosome 9 orphons, because counts were too low. Correlated functional status among segregating V segments might reflect linkage disequilibrium, but an unknown experimental factor could not be ruled out. A later analysis reported that several top co-occurrence clusters appeared linked to parvovirus B19, influenza, CMV and Epstein-Barr virus. In vitro tests confirmed that a few of the cytomegalovirus-associated TCR beta chains recognize cytomegalovirus antigens. Strong co-occurrence of HLA alleles, especially DR and DQ, made assigning TCR associations to individual alleles difficult. A cluster of highly shared sequence variants was judged likely to be a technical artifact of the sequencing pipeline. Some IMGT-functional V segments, including TRBV6-2 and TRBV6-3, could not be told apart with the 87-base-pair reads, so those segments were excluded. Cytomegalovirus status was reported to be diagnosed by the classifier with high specificity and sensitivity in both the original and validation cohorts. Most TCR sequences were seen in very few donors, while some public TCRs were found in many individuals. The only immune exposure information available for the cohort was CMV serostatus. The authors suggested that the approach could potentially be generalized to other disease states and immunological phenotypes. In a later analysis, HLA-associated TCR beta chains were found to be more clonally expanded and to have lower generation probabilities than equally common non-associated chains. Presence/absence analyses assumed roughly uniform sequencing depth across donors, an assumption that may not hold. Specific HLA alleles were associated with 15,000 to 20,000 TCR beta sequences at a false discovery rate of 0.05 in a later analysis. A further reported finding was that TCR beta sequences accurately predicted the HLA-A and HLA-B alleles for most subjects in the first cohort. Broadly in line with IMGT annotations, most TCR beta V segments showed up in productive rearrangements about 87% or about 30% of the time in an earlier analysis of a few hundred of the donors. HLA typing was unavailable for some donors at each locus, so association tests used only the typed subset. Most CMV-associated TCR beta chains appeared to be HLA-restricted in a later analysis, and the HLA associations seemed to be driven largely by CMV exposure. The cohort was sequenced for TCR beta chains only, and without alpha or paired-chain data the features that could be detected were limited. According to a later genetic analysis, donors in an Asian-associated ancestry cluster had fewer N-insertions in productive TCRs than the approximately 650-donor mean. A total of fewer than 200 TCR beta chains were listed by the study as associated with cytomegalovirus. V-gene and J-gene trimming of TCR beta chains was associated with a missense DCLRE1C variant in a later genetic analysis, and the association was replicated in an independent cohort.

This clonotype was sampled from a man aged 60-69 years in good health and CMV-seronegative. The source material was PBMCs. The chain uses TRBV27 and TRBJ1-5; a stretch of 12 junction bases matches TRBD1. The CDR3 protein sequence reads: CASSRGTGGYRQPQHF. The bases are TGTGCCAGCAGTAGAGGGACAGGGGGCTACCGTCAGCCCCAGCATTTT.